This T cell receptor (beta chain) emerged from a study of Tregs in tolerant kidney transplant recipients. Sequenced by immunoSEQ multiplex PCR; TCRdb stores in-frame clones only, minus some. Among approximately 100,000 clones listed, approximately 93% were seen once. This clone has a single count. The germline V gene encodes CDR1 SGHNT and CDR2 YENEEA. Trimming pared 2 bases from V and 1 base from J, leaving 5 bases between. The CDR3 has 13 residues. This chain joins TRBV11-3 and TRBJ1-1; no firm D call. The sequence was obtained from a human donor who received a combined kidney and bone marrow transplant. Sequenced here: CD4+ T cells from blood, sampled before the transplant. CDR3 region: CASSLSGNTEAFF. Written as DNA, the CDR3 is TGTGCCAGCAGCTTATCAGGGAACACTGAAGCTTTCTTT.